This TCR beta chain derives from a study of blood T cells in healthy people across ages. Regarding the study as a whole: Unsorted PBMCs ruled out conclusive naive versus antigen-experienced comparison. Estimates of total diversity, which came from one million sequenced T cells, were considered to be underestimates. A roughly linear age-dependent decrease characterized TCR beta diversity per million T cells.

Of note for this clonotype: As yet, its antigen is unknown.

Alongside a J-beta primer mix, a sample-barcoded 5' primer served in a second PCR lasting roughly 6 to 11 cycles. TCRdb called the 5' RACE reads again in MiXCR, with one record for every CDR3 protein. In the table there are around 1,700,000 distinct CDR3 sequences, 28% of which are singletons. The germline V and J ends were trimmed by 5 bases and 8 bases, with 18 bases remaining between them. The CDR3 sequence is 14 residues long. The TCR originated in a woman under 40 in good health. Sequences were obtained from blood. The V gene is TRBV12-3 or TRBV12-4, the J gene TRBJ2-5; D is ambiguous. CDR3 in DNA: TGTGCCAGCAGTCCTGGAAACCACCAGGACACCCAGTACTTC. This translates into CASSPGNHQDTQYF.